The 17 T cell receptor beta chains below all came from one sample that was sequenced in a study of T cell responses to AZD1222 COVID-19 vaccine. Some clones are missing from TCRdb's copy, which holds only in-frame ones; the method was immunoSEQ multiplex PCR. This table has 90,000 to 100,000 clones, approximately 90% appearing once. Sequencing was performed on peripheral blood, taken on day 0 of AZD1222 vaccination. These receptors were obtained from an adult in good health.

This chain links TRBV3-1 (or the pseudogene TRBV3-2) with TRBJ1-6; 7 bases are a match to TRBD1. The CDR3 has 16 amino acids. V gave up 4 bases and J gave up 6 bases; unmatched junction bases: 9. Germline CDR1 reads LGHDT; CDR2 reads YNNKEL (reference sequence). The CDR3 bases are TGTGCCAGCAGCCGAGGGGGGACAGCCGTTAATTCACCCCTCCACTTT. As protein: CASSRGGTAVNSPLHF.

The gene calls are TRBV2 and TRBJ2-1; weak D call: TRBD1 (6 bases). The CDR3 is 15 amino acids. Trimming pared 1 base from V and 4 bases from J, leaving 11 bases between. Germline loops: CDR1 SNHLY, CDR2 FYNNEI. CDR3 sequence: CASSEEGDTYNEQFF. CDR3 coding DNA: TGTGCCAGCAGTGAAGAGGGGGACACGTACAATGAGCAGTTCTTC.

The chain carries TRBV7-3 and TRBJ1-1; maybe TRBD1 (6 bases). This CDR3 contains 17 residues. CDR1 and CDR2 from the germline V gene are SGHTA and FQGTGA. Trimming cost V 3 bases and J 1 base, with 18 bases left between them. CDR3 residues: CASSLTGGQGPNTEAFF. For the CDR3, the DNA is TGTGCCAGCAGCTTGACCGGAGGGCAGGGGCCGAACACTGAAGCTTTCTTT.

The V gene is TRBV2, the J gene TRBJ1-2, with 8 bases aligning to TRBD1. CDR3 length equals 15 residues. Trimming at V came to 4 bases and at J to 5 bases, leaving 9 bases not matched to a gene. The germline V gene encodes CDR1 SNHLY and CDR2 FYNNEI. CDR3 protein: CASSVPGTGQYGYTF. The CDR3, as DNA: TGTGCCAGCAGTGTTCCCGGGACAGGTCAATATGGCTACACCTTC. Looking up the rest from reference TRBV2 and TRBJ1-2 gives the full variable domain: EPEVTQTPSHQVTQMGQEVILRCVPISNHLYFYWYRQILGQKVEFLVSFYNNEISEKSEIFDDQFSVERPDGSNFTLKIRSTKLEDSAMYFCASSVPGTGQYGYTFGSGTRLTVV.

CDR3 amino acids: CASKGSNYGYTF. CDR3 nucleotides: TGTGCCAGCAAGGGATCGAACTATGGCTACACCTTC. This sequence joins TRBV28 and TRBJ1-2, with D hard to call. Germline CDR1 is MDHEN and CDR2 is SYDVKM. Trimming took off 7 bases at V and 2 bases at J, with 8 bases between the two ends. There are 12 residues in the CDR3.

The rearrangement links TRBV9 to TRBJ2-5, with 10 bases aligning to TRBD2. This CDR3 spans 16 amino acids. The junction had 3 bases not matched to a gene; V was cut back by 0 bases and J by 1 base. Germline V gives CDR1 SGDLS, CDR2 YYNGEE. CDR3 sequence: CASSVAGTSAQETQYF. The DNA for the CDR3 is TGTGCCAGCAGCGTAGCCGGGACTAGCGCCCAAGAGACCCAGTACTTC.

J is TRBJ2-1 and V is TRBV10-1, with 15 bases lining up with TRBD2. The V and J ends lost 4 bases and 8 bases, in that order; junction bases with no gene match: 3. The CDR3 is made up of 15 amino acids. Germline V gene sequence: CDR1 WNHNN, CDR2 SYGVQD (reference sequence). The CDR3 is CASSAGLAGGDEQFF. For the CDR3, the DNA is TGCGCCAGCAGTGCGGGACTAGCGGGAGGTGATGAGCAGTTCTTC.

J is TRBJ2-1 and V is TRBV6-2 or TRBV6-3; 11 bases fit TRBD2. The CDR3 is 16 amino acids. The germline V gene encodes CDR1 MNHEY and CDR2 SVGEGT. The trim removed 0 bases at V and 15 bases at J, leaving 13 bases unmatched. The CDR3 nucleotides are TGTGCCAGCAGTTACTCCCTAACTGGGACTAGCGGCCGTATGTTCTTC. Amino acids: CASSYSLTGTSGRMFF.

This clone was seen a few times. The CDR3 reads CASTPQGGTEAFF. DNA for the CDR3: TGTGCCAGCACACCTCAGGGGGGCACTGAAGCTTTCTTT. The rearrangement links TRBV2 to TRBJ1-1; 7 nucleotides align to TRBD1. Per the germline V gene, CDR1 is SNHLY and CDR2 is FYNNEI. V lost 7 bases to trimming and J lost 4 bases; unmatched junction nucleotides: 6. The CDR3 contains 13 residues.

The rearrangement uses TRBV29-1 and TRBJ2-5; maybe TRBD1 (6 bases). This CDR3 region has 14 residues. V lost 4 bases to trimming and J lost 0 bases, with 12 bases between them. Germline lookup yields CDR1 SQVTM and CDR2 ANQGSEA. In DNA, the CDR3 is TGCAGCGTTGCGACAGGAGTGTACCAAGAGACCCAGTACTTC. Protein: CSVATGVYQETQYF.

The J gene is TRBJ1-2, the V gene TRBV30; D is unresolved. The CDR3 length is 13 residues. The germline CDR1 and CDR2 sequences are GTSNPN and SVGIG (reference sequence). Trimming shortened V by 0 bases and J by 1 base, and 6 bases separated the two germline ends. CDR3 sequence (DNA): TGTGCCTGGAGTGTACGGATTAACTATGGCTACACCTTC. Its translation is CAWSVRINYGYTF.

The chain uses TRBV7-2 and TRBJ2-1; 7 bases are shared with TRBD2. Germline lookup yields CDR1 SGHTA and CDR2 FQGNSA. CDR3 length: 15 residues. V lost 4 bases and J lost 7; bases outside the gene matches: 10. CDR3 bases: TGTGCCAGCAGCTCTACTAGCGACTGGAGGAATGAGCAGTTCTTC. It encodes CASSSTSDWRNEQFF. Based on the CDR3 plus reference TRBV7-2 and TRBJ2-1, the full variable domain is GAGVSQSPSNKVTEKGKDVELRCDPISGHTALYWYRQSLGQGLEFLIYFQGNSAPDKSGLPSDRFSAERTGGSVSTLTIQRTQQEDSAVYLCASSSTSDWRNEQFFGPGTRLTVL.

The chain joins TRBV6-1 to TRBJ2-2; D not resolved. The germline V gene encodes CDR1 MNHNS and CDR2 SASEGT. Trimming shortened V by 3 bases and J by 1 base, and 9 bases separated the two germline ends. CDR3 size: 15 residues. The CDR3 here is CASSDSNRNTGELFF. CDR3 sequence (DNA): TGTGCCAGCAGTGATTCGAATAGGAACACCGGGGAGCTGTTTTTT.

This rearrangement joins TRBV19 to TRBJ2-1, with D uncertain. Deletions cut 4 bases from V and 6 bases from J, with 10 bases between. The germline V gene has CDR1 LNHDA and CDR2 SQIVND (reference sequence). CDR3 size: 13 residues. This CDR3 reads CASSTQGGNEQFF. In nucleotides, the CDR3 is TGTGCCAGTAGTACCCAAGGCGGCAATGAGCAGTTCTTC.

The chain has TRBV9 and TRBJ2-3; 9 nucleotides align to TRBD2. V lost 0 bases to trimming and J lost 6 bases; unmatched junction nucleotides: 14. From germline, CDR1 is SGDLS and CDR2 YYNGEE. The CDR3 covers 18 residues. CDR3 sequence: CASSVEAAAGGPWDTQYF. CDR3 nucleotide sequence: TGTGCCAGCAGCGTAGAAGCCGCTGCGGGAGGGCCTTGGGATACGCAGTATTTT. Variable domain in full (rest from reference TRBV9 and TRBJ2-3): DSGVTQTPKHLITATGQRVTLRCSPRSGDLSVYWYQQSLDQGLQFLIQYYNGEERAKGNILERFSAQQFPDLHSELNLSSLELGDSALYFCASSVEAAAGGPWDTQYFGPGTRLTVL.

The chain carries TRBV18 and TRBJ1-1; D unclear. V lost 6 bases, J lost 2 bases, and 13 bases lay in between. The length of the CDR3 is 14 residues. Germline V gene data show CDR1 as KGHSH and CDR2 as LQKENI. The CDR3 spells CASSLQLVNTEAFF. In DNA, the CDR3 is TGTGCCAGCTCGCTTCAACTTGTTAACACTGAAGCTTTCTTT. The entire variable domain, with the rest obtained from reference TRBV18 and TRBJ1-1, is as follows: NAGVMQNPRHLVRRRGQEARLRCSPMKGHSHVYWYRQLPEEGLKFMVYLQKENIIDESGMPKERFSAEFPKEGPSILRIQQVVRGDSAAYFCASSLQLVNTEAFFGQGTRLTVV.

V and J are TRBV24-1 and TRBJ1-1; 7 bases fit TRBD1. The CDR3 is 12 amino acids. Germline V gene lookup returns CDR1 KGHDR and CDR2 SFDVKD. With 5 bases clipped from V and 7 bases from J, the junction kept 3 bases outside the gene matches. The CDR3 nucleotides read TGTGCCACCAGTGCCGGGACAGATGAAGCTTTCTTT. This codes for CATSAGTDEAFF.